The rows below give T cell receptor beta chains drawn from one sample of a study of early T cells in non-severe SARS-CoV-2 infection. MiXCR, run by TCRdb on the 5' RACE reads, gives a single entry per CDR3 protein. The sample has tens of thousands of distinct CDR3 sequences; more than 13% are singletons. Material: whole blood. Receptor source: an adult who was a healthcare worker with PCR-confirmed SARS-CoV-2 infection or an uninfected control (not recorded which). Both conserved end residues are part of each CDR3.

>TRBJ1-1|TRBV3-1
CASSQDGGIGATEAFF
>TRBJ2-3|TRBV5-1
CASSFWTGGNTDTQYF
>TRBJ2-7|TRBV7-9
CASSPGGRVSYEQYF
>TRBJ1-1|TRBV29-1
CSVEVAGMMTEAFF
>TRBJ2-3|TRBV18
CASLGTDTDTQYF
>TRBJ2-7|TRBV5-1
CASSLSGGSYEQYF
>TRBJ2-7|TRBV20-1
CSVSLDSPYEQYF
>TRBJ2-1|TRBV20-1
CSASSGLSHNEQFF
>TRBJ2-1|TRBV5-1
CASSITGTSREQFF
>TRBJ1-1|TRBV20-1
CSYGQGVSEAFF
>TRBJ1-5|TRBV5-8
CASSLESGHSNQPQHF
>TRBJ2-4|TRBV2
CASSGTAGIQYF
>TRBJ2-5|TRBV4-1
CASSQVLVAPETQYF
>TRBJ2-2|TRBV7-8
CASSLAGTGGLTGELFF
>TRBJ1-2|TRBV2
CTSSEDSVYGYTF
>TRBJ2-7|TRBV4-2
CASSQDRGDYEQYF
>TRBJ2-7|TRBV6-6
CASSYRTGDEQYF
>TRBJ2-6|TRBV12-3/TRBV12-4
CASSFNRGSSGANVLTF
>TRBJ2-1|TRBV7-9
CASSRTTFQAGAPSYNEQFF
>TRBJ1-5|TRBV18
CASSPLQNQPQHF
>TRBJ2-2|TRBV5-1
CASSPRVAGELFF